These 27 T cell receptor beta chains were all obtained from the same sample, sequenced in a study of blood T cell repertoires in COVID-19 (dated by TCRdb to the early 2020s). Libraries were prepared through the immunoSEQ multiplex PCR assay. TCRdb carries this immuneACCESS record with in-frame sequences only. Its versions omit some clonotypes, under half of them owing to an unresolved V gene in the studies checked, with the rest unexplained. Across this sample there are around 140,000 clones, with roughly 84% seen only once. Of the sample, less than 9% falls within the top ten clones. Specimen: peripheral blood. All receptors come from a man between 25 and 39 years old with COVID-19, enrolled during active disease.

This chain uses TRBV30 with TRBJ2-6, with D possibly TRBD2 on 5 matching bases. CDR3 size: 15 residues. V was shortened by 5 bases and J by 0 bases, with 11 bases between the two germline ends. Germline-derived CDR1 and CDR2 are GTSNPN and SVGIG (reference sequence). This chain's CDR3 is CAWGRRNSGANVLTF. CDR3 DNA sequence: TGTGCCTGGGGTCGGAGGAACTCTGGGGCCAACGTCCTGACTTTC. Together with reference TRBV30 and TRBJ2-6, the CDR3 gives the full variable domain: SQTIHQWPATLVQPVGSPLSLECTVEGTSNPNLYWYRQAAGRGLQLLFYSVGIGQISSEVPQNLSASRPQDRQFILSSKKLLLSDSGFYLCAWGRRNSGANVLTFGAGSRLTVL.

The rearrangement joins TRBV29-1 to TRBJ2-1; D gene unclear. CDR3 length: 12 amino acids. Trimming took off 2 bases at V and 3 bases at J, with 5 bases between the two ends. CDR1 SQVTM and CDR2 ANQGSEA come from the germline V gene. The CDR3 region has the DNA TGCAGCGTTGAACCGGTCTACAATGAGCAGTTCTTC. It encodes CSVEPVYNEQFF.

In its sample, this clone was seen a few times. V usage is TRBV12-3 or TRBV12-4 and J usage is TRBJ1-5; tentative D call: TRBD1 (6 bases). The CDR3 totals 12 residues. V lost 5 bases to trimming and J lost 8 bases, with 10 bases between them. CDR3 region: CASSTGNEPQHF. The CDR3 DNA follows: TGTGCCAGCAGTACAGGGAATGAGCCCCAGCATTTT.

The V gene is TRBV3-1 (or the pseudogene TRBV3-2), the J gene TRBJ1-3, with D possibly being TRBD1 (6 bases). The CDR3 is 15 residues long. Trimming cost V 1 base and J 2 bases, with 9 bases left between them. Germline assignment: CDR1 LGHDT and CDR2 YNNKEL (reference sequence). The CDR3 sequence is CASSQGQAPGNTIYF. For the CDR3, the DNA is TGTGCCAGCAGCCAAGGACAGGCCCCTGGAAACACCATATATTTT.

The chain is built from TRBV7-8 and TRBJ2-7; possibly TRBD2 for D (6 bases). This CDR3 contains 15 residues. V was cut by 1 base and J by 0 bases, with 10 bases left in between. Germline-derived CDR1 and CDR2 are SGHVS and FQNEAQ. The CDR3 loop reads CASSLVASDSYEQYF. DNA for the CDR3: TGTGCCAGCAGCTTAGTCGCTAGCGACTCCTACGAGCAGTACTTC.

The chain is built from TRBV30 and TRBJ2-2; possibly TRBD2 for D (5 bases). Per the germline V gene, CDR1 is GTSNPN and CDR2 is SVGIG (reference sequence). The V and J ends lost 0 bases and 4 bases respectively, with 9 bases between them. The CDR3 totals 14 residues. The CDR3 bases are TGTGCCTGGAGTGTACAAGGGAGCACCGGGGAGCTGTTTTTT. The encoded protein is CAWSVQGSTGELFF.

The chain combines TRBV10-1 with TRBJ2-2; D is unclear. V lost 1 base, J lost 0 bases, and 3 bases lay in between. The V gene's germline CDR1 is WNHNN and CDR2 SYGVQD (reference sequence). The length of the CDR3 is 14 residues. Written as DNA, the CDR3 is TGCGCCAGCAGTGAGTTCGCGAACACCGGGGAGCTGTTTTTT. This sequence encodes CASSEFANTGELFF.

The chain carries TRBV5-4 and TRBJ1-2; no clear D. From germline, CDR1 is SGHNT and CDR2 YYREEE (reference sequence). This CDR3 region has 13 residues. Trimming took off 3 bases at V and 1 base at J, with 7 bases between the two ends. The CDR3: CASSSQFNYGYTF. The CDR3 DNA reads TGTGCCAGCAGCTCCCAGTTTAACTATGGCTACACCTTC. Based on the CDR3 plus reference TRBV5-4 and TRBJ1-2, the full variable domain is ETGVTQSPTHLIKTRGQQVTLRCSSQSGHNTVSWYQQALGQGPQFIFQYYREEENGRGNFPPRFSGLQFPNYSSELNVNALELDDSALYLCASSSQFNYGYTFGSGTRLTVV.

V is TRBV27 and J is TRBJ1-1; D might be TRBD1 (5 bases). V lost 5 bases and J lost 11, with 18 bases in between. The germline V gene encodes CDR1 MNHEY and CDR2 SMNVEV (reference sequence). This CDR3 has 13 amino acids. The CDR3 DNA follows: TGTGCCAGCAGTCATGACAGTCCCCCGGCGGCTTTCTTT. This encodes CASSHDSPPAAFF.

The V gene is TRBV5-4, the J gene TRBJ2-6, with 7 positions matching TRBD2. The CDR3 length is 17 residues. Germline loops: CDR1 SGHNT, CDR2 YYREEE (reference sequence). The trim removed 0 bases at V and 4 bases at J, leaving 7 bases unmatched. CDR3 DNA: TGTGCCAGCAGCTTGGGACTAGCTTTTCCCGGGGCCAACGTCCTGACTTTC. Amino acid sequence: CASSLGLAFPGANVLTF.

The rearrangement uses TRBV6-6 and TRBJ1-2, with D perhaps matching TRBD1 (5 bases). The CDR3 is 14 residues long. Between the trimmed V and J ends, which lost 7 bases and 3 bases, there was a span of 15 bases. CDR1 and CDR2 from the germline V gene are MNHNY and SVGAGI (reference sequence). Here the CDR3 reads CASTPPGYDYGYTF. Written as DNA, the CDR3 is TGTGCCAGCACCCCACCAGGGTATGACTATGGCTACACCTTC.

Written as DNA, the CDR3 is TGTGCCAGCAGCTTACTACGTCAAGTAAGCGGGAACTCCTACGAGCAGTACTTC. Translation: CASSLLRQVSGNSYEQYF. J is TRBJ2-7 and V is TRBV7-3, with 7 bases aligning to TRBD2. J lost 0 bases, V lost 2 bases, and 13 bases had no gene match. The CDR3 has 18 residues. Germline CDR1 SGHTA, CDR2 FQGTGA.

DNA for the CDR3: TGTGCCAGTAAGGAGACAGGGGGAAGCAATCAGCCCCAGCATTTT. Its protein product is CASKETGGSNQPQHF. The chain joins TRBV19 to TRBJ1-5; 9 bases agree with TRBD1. V lost 7 bases, J lost 1 base, and 5 bases stayed unmatched. This CDR3 has 15 amino acids. CDR1 LNHDA and CDR2 SQIVND come from the germline V gene (reference sequence).

This clone has just a few counts. The rearrangement joins TRBV25-1 to TRBJ2-7, with D possibly matching TRBD1 (6 bases). The CDR3 totals 17 residues. Trimming left V 3 bases short and J 1 base short, with 19 bases between. Germline V gene lookup returns CDR1 MGHDK and CDR2 SYGVNS. The CDR3 DNA is TGTGCCAGCAGTGATCTGGACAGTAACAAGGGATCCTACGAGCAGTACTTC. It encodes CASSDLDSNKGSYEQYF.

This chain joins TRBV7-2 and TRBJ1-1; possibly TRBD1 for D (6 bases). This CDR3 has 14 residues. Germline V gene lookup returns CDR1 SGHTA and CDR2 FQGNSA. The V and J ends lost 4 bases and 6 bases respectively, with 15 bases between them. In DNA form, the CDR3 reads TGTGCCAGCAGCTCCCCGGCGGGGGCAGCTGAAGCTTTCTTT. Translating it yields CASSSPAGAAEAFF. The entire variable domain, with the rest obtained from reference TRBV7-2 and TRBJ1-1, is as follows: GAGVSQSPSNKVTEKGKDVELRCDPISGHTALYWYRQSLGQGLEFLIYFQGNSAPDKSGLPSDRFSAERTGGSVSTLTIQRTQQEDSAVYLCASSSPAGAAEAFFGQGTRLTVV.

The V gene is TRBV14, the J gene TRBJ2-1; 7 bases align to TRBD1. Germline trimming cut 6 bases from V and 6 bases from J; bases unmatched to any gene: 8. There are 14 residues in the CDR3. The germline gives CDR1 SGHDN, CDR2 FVKESK. This CDR3 is CASRRQGNSNEQFF. For the CDR3, the DNA is TGTGCCAGCAGGCGACAGGGTAATTCCAATGAGCAGTTCTTC.

The CDR3 is CASSPRGQSGEQYF. In DNA, the CDR3 is TGTGCCAGCAGCCCCAGAGGGCAGTCGGGCGAGCAGTACTTC. The chain combines TRBV6-5 with TRBJ2-7, with D perhaps TRBD2 (5 bases). The CDR3 contains 14 residues. CDR1 is MNHEY, CDR2 SVGAGI, per germline. V was trimmed by 6 bases and J by 6 bases, leaving 18 bases between them.

The CDR3 nucleotides are TGTGCCAGCAGCTCTCCAAAGACGGGGACCTACGAGCAGTACTTC. This codes for CASSSPKTGTYEQYF. The chain is built from TRBV7-9 and TRBJ2-7; tentative D call: TRBD2 (5 bases). Germline CDR1 SEHNR, CDR2 FQNEAQ (reference sequence). The CDR3 totals 15 residues. V lost 4 bases, J lost 2 bases, and 15 bases lay in between. The full variable domain, its missing parts supplied by reference TRBV7-9 and TRBJ2-7, is DTGVSQNPRHKITKRGQNVTFRCDPISEHNRLYWYRQTLGQGPEFLTYFQNEAQLEKSRLLSDRFSAERPKGSFSTLEIQRTEQGDSAMYLCASSSPKTGTYEQYFGPGTRLTVT.

V and J are TRBV9 and TRBJ1-2; 8 nucleotides match TRBD1. Germline V gene data show CDR1 as SGDLS and CDR2 as YYNGEE. CDR3 length: 12 residues. V dropped 4 bases and J dropped 7; count of bases not matched to a gene: 3. The CDR3: CASSHRGSGYTF. The CDR3 DNA sequence: TGTGCCAGCAGCCACAGGGGGAGTGGCTACACCTTC.

This chain joins TRBV11-2 and TRBJ2-7; 8 bases map to TRBD1. The CDR3 consists of 17 residues. CDR1 is SGHAT and CDR2 is FQNNGV in the germline V gene. The trim removed 1 base at V and 5 bases at J, leaving 13 bases unmatched. CDR3 nucleotide sequence: TGTGCCAGCAGCTTAGGGATAAGGACAGGGAGGTCCCACGAGCAGTACTTC. It yields the protein CASSLGIRTGRSHEQYF. Full variable domain (missing parts from reference TRBV11-2 and TRBJ2-7): EAGVAQSPRYKIIEKRQSVAFWCNPISGHATLYWYQQILGQGPKLLIQFQNNGVVDDSQLPKDRFSAERLKGVDSTLKIQPAKLEDSAVYLCASSLGIRTGRSHEQYFGPGTRLTVT.

The CDR3 DNA sequence: TGCGCCAGCAGCCCCCAAAGACAAGATACGCAGTATTTT. Translating gives CASSPQRQDTQYF. The chain has TRBV4-3 and TRBJ2-3; D gene ambiguous. Germline CDR1 is LGHNA and CDR2 is YSLEER. This CDR3 contains 13 residues. V lost 4 bases, J lost 5 bases, and 10 bases lay in between.

This clone showed up just once. The chain is built from TRBV30 and TRBJ2-7; D possibly corresponds to TRBD2 (5 bases). This CDR3 comprises 9 residues. Germline CDR1 is GTSNPN and CDR2 is SVGIG (reference sequence). CDR3 sequence (DNA): TGTGCCTGGAGTGTACGGGATACGGTC. Its translation: CAWSVRDTV.

The chain links TRBV2 to TRBJ1-3; TRBD1 agrees at 7 bases. The CDR3 has 15 amino acids. Germline assignment: CDR1 SNHLY and CDR2 FYNNEI. Trimming at V came to 7 bases and at J to 2 bases, leaving 8 bases not matched to a gene. CDR3 DNA sequence: TGTGCCAGCAAACATGACAGGGCTGCTGGAAACACCATATATTTT. Protein sequence: CASKHDRAAGNTIYF.

This clone was seen a few times. The CDR3 nucleotides are TGTGCCAGCAGCCTTTTACGTACGGCGGACACTGAAGCTTTCTTT. Its translation: CASSLLRTADTEAFF. The J gene is TRBJ1-1, the V gene TRBV4-2, with D uncertain. The V gene's germline CDR1 is LGHNA and CDR2 YNFKEQ. V was pared by 4 bases and J by 3 bases, with 15 bases between. The CDR3 runs 15 residues.

The V gene is TRBV24-1, the J gene TRBJ1-1; TRBD1 agrees at 7 bases. The junction had 13 bases not matched to a gene; V was cut back by 5 bases and J by 5 bases. CDR1 and CDR2 (germline): KGHDR, SFDVKD. The CDR3 covers 16 residues. In nucleotides, the CDR3 is TGTGCCACCAGTGGCGCGGGACAGTCTCAGGAGACTGAAGCTTTCTTT. This sequence encodes CATSGAGQSQETEAFF.

The chain recombines TRBV5-4 with TRBJ2-1; D is undetermined. From germline, CDR1 is SGHNT and CDR2 YYREEE (reference sequence). The V gene lost 0 bases and the J gene lost 3 bases, with 13 bases spanning the gap. This CDR3 is 16 amino acids long. CDR3 sequence reads: CASSLGPPLLYNEQFF. CDR3 coding DNA: TGTGCCAGCAGCTTGGGCCCTCCCTTACTCTACAATGAGCAGTTCTTC.

This rearrangement joins TRBV28 to TRBJ1-6; D may be TRBD1 (6 bases). This CDR3 region has 15 residues. V shed 5 bases and J shed 3 bases, with 11 bases lying between them. Germline V lookup: CDR1 MDHEN, CDR2 SYDVKM. The CDR3 sequence: CASSGTTGYNSPLHF. The DNA of the CDR3 is TGTGCCAGCAGTGGAACGACAGGCTATAATTCACCCCTCCACTTT.